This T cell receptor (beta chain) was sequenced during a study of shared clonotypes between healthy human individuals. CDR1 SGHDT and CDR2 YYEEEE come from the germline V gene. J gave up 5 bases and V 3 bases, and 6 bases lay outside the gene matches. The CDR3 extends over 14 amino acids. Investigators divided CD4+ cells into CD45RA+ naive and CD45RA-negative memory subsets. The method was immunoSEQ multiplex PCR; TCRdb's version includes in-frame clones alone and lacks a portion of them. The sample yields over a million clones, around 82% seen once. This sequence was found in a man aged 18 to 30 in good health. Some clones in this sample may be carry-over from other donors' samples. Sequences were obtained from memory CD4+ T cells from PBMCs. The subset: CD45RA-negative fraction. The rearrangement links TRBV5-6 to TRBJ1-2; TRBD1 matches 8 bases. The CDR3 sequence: CASSSTGVRYGYTF. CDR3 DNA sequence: TGTGCCAGCAGCTCGACAGGGGTGCGTTATGGCTACACCTTC.